The rows below give T cell receptor beta chains drawn from one sample of a study of cytomegalovirus exposure and HLA in healthy donors. Using immunoSEQ multiplex PCR, the repertoire was profiled, and TCRdb retains in-frame clones only, with some absent. The table records 95,000 to 150,000 clones, just over 65% of them present only once. Material for sequencing was PBMCs. The receptors stem from a man between 18 and 29 years old in good health and CMV-seronegative. Each CDR3 is given with its conserved first and last residue. Fields, in order: J gene, clone size, D gene, V gene, CDR3 protein, CDR3 DNA. The D gene is left open where the match is weak. Rows may omit the clone size; those that give it use once, few, many or a size class.

j_gene: TRBJ2-7; abundance: -; d_gene: TRBD1; v_gene: TRBV29-1; CDR3aa: CSVRQGGHEQYF; CDR3nt: TGCAGCGTCCGACAGGGGGGCCACGAGCAGTACTTC
j_gene: TRBJ1-1; abundance: once; d_gene: -; v_gene: TRBV7-9; CDR3aa: CSSSLTRVGTEAFF; CDR3nt: TGTTCCAGCAGCTTAACGAGGGTAGGCACTGAAGCTTTCTTT
j_gene: TRBJ2-1; abundance: -; d_gene: TRBD1; v_gene: TRBV18; CDR3aa: CASSPQHGTAYNEQFF; CDR3nt: TGTGCCAGCTCACCACAACACGGGACAGCCTACAATGAGCAGTTCTTC
j_gene: TRBJ1-1; abundance: once; d_gene: TRBD1; v_gene: TRBV23-1; CDR3aa: CASSQSKPTGGPGTEAFF; CDR3nt: TGCGCCAGCAGTCAATCGAAACCGACAGGGGGCCCGGGCACTGAAGCTTTCTTT
j_gene: TRBJ1-1; abundance: -; d_gene: -; v_gene: TRBV4-2; CDR3aa: CASSQDGGITEAFF; CDR3nt: TGTGCCAGCAGCCAAGACGGGGGAATCACTGAAGCTTTCTTT
j_gene: TRBJ2-3; abundance: -; d_gene: -; v_gene: TRBV19; CDR3aa: CASSIPPGTDTQYF; CDR3nt: TGTGCCAGTAGTATACCTCCGGGCACAGATACGCAGTATTTT
j_gene: TRBJ2-7; abundance: few; d_gene: TRBD2; v_gene: TRBV2; CDR3aa: CASSGGLAGNEQYF; CDR3nt: TGTGCCAGCAGTGGAGGGCTAGCGGGGAATGAGCAGTACTTC
j_gene: TRBJ2-6; abundance: -; d_gene: TRBD2; v_gene: TRBV30; CDR3aa: CAWSTRGGRGANVLTF; CDR3nt: TGTGCCTGGAGTACGCGGGGGGGCCGAGGGGCCAACGTCCTGACTTTC
j_gene: TRBJ2-2; abundance: -; d_gene: TRBD2; v_gene: TRBV27; CDR3aa: CASSLFSRLAANTGELFF; CDR3nt: TGTGCCAGCAGCCTTTTCTCACGACTAGCGGCGAACACCGGGGAGCTGTTTTTT
j_gene: TRBJ2-3; abundance: -; d_gene: -; v_gene: TRBV4-1; CDR3aa: CASSQAQGRTDTQYF; CDR3nt: TGCGCCAGCAGCCAAGCACAGGGACGCACAGATACGCAGTATTTT
j_gene: TRBJ1-1; abundance: few; d_gene: -; v_gene: TRBV5-8; CDR3aa: CASSSYSSPVNTEAFF; CDR3nt: TGTGCCAGCAGCTCTTACAGCTCTCCGGTGAACACTGAAGCTTTCTTT
j_gene: TRBJ2-2; abundance: -; d_gene: -; v_gene: TRBV6-6; CDR3aa: CASRQGPFSLWELFF; CDR3nt: TGTGCCAGCAGACAGGGACCCTTTTCACTGTGGGAGCTGTTTTTT
j_gene: TRBJ2-3; abundance: few; d_gene: -; v_gene: TRBV5-4; CDR3aa: CASSLAGVPTDTQYF; CDR3nt: TGTGCCAGCAGCTTGGCCGGGGTCCCGACAGATACGCAGTATTTT
j_gene: TRBJ2-5; abundance: once; d_gene: -; v_gene: TRBV7-2; CDR3aa: CASSSPGAWETQYF; CDR3nt: TGTGCCAGCAGCTCCCCGGGTGCCTGGGAGACCCAGTACTTC
j_gene: TRBJ2-1; abundance: -; d_gene: TRBD2; v_gene: TRBV7-9; CDR3aa: CASSFLAGGISYNEQFF; CDR3nt: TGTGCCAGCAGCTTCCTGGCGGGAGGGATCTCCTACAATGAGCAGTTCTTC
j_gene: TRBJ2-1; abundance: -; d_gene: TRBD1; v_gene: TRBV15; CDR3aa: CATKADRPSGEQFF; CDR3nt: TGTGCCACCAAAGCGGACAGGCCGTCTGGGGAGCAGTTCTTC
j_gene: TRBJ2-5; abundance: few; d_gene: -; v_gene: TRBV10-1; CDR3aa: CASSESKQGPHYQETQYF; CDR3nt: TGCGCCAGCAGTGAGTCCAAGCAGGGGCCACACTACCAAGAGACCCAGTACTTC
j_gene: TRBJ1-4; abundance: -; d_gene: TRBD1; v_gene: TRBV5-1; CDR3aa: CASSLGQGAANEKLFF; CDR3nt: TGCGCCAGCAGCTTGGGACAGGGGGCTGCTAATGAAAAACTGTTTTTT
j_gene: TRBJ1-3; abundance: -; d_gene: -; v_gene: TRBV11-2; CDR3aa: CASSDHRVSGNTIYF; CDR3nt: TGTGCCAGCAGCGACCACAGGGTCTCTGGAAACACCATATATTTT
j_gene: TRBJ2-1; abundance: -; d_gene: -; v_gene: TRBV10-3; CDR3aa: CAISESAAGGMDEQFF; CDR3nt: TGTGCCATCAGTGAGTCGGCGGCAGGAGGTATGGATGAGCAGTTCTTC
j_gene: TRBJ2-1; abundance: -; d_gene: TRBD2; v_gene: TRBV4-3; CDR3aa: CASSLGTRNNEQFF; CDR3nt: TGCGCCAGCAGCCTAGGGACTAGGAACAATGAGCAGTTCTTC
j_gene: TRBJ2-5; abundance: -; d_gene: -; v_gene: TRBV5-6; CDR3aa: CASSVERAYQETQYF; CDR3nt: TGTGCCAGCAGCGTCGAGAGGGCGTACCAAGAGACCCAGTACTTC
j_gene: TRBJ1-5; abundance: -; d_gene: TRBD1; v_gene: TRBV28; CDR3aa: CASSLRLGPDRGGGQPQHF; CDR3nt: TGTGCCAGCAGTTTAAGGTTGGGACCGGACAGGGGTGGTGGTCAGCCCCAGCATTTT
j_gene: TRBJ2-3; abundance: -; d_gene: -; v_gene: TRBV27; CDR3aa: CASSALLGTDTQYF; CDR3nt: TGTGCCAGCAGTGCCTTACTCGGGACAGATACGCAGTATTTT
j_gene: TRBJ2-7; abundance: -; d_gene: -; v_gene: TRBV15; CDR3aa: CATSREGGTEQYF; CDR3nt: TGTGCCACCAGCAGAGAAGGAGGTACCGAGCAGTACTTC
j_gene: TRBJ2-7; abundance: once; d_gene: TRBD2; v_gene: TRBV18; CDR3aa: CASSPRTSGVYEQYF; CDR3nt: TGTGCCAGCTCACCAAGAACTAGCGGGGTCTACGAGCAGTACTTC
j_gene: TRBJ2-7; abundance: -; d_gene: -; v_gene: TRBV6-6; CDR3aa: CASSPRGVGGYEQYF; CDR3nt: TGTGCCAGCAGTCCTCGCGGGGTGGGGGGTTACGAGCAGTACTTC
j_gene: TRBJ2-7; abundance: few; d_gene: -; v_gene: TRBV27; CDR3aa: CASSLFGGGQTPYEQYF; CDR3nt: TGTGCCAGCAGTTTATTCGGGGGAGGACAAACTCCGTACGAGCAGTACTTC
j_gene: TRBJ2-2; abundance: -; d_gene: TRBD1; v_gene: TRBV9; CDR3aa: CASSEGQGNTGELFF; CDR3nt: TGTGCCAGCAGCGAGGGACAGGGGAACACCGGGGAGCTGTTTTTT
j_gene: TRBJ1-5; abundance: once; d_gene: -; v_gene: TRBV7-9; CDR3aa: CASSETGTGQPQHF; CDR3nt: TGTGCCAGCAGCGAAACAGGGACGGGGCAGCCCCAGCATTTT
j_gene: TRBJ2-3; abundance: -; d_gene: TRBD1; v_gene: TRBV29-1; CDR3aa: CSVDRGLDTQYF; CDR3nt: TGCAGCGTAGACAGGGGATTAGATACGCAGTATTTT
j_gene: TRBJ2-3; abundance: -; d_gene: TRBD2; v_gene: TRBV9; CDR3aa: CATSVAGGTDTQYF; CDR3nt: TGTGCCACCTCAGTAGCGGGAGGGACAGATACGCAGTATTTT
j_gene: TRBJ2-7; abundance: -; d_gene: -; v_gene: TRBV6-5; CDR3aa: CASSYLSSYEQYF; CDR3nt: TGTGCCAGCAGTTACTTGTCCAGCTACGAGCAGTACTTC
j_gene: TRBJ2-3; abundance: few; d_gene: TRBD1; v_gene: TRBV15; CDR3aa: CATSIQGGTDTQYF; CDR3nt: TGTGCCACCAGCATACAGGGGGGCACAGATACGCAGTATTTT
j_gene: TRBJ2-5; abundance: -; d_gene: TRBD2; v_gene: TRBV7-9; CDR3aa: CSSSLRTSVQETQYF; CDR3nt: TGTTCCAGCAGCTTACGGACTAGCGTCCAAGAGACCCAGTACTTC
j_gene: TRBJ2-1; abundance: -; d_gene: TRBD2; v_gene: TRBV28; CDR3aa: CASSAPGSGRIDEQFF; CDR3nt: TGTGCCAGCAGTGCCCCGGGTAGCGGGAGGATCGATGAGCAGTTCTTC
j_gene: TRBJ2-5; abundance: few; d_gene: TRBD2; v_gene: TRBV6-5; CDR3aa: CASGRTSGRPSNF; CDR3nt: TGTGCCAGCGGGAGGACTAGCGGGAGACCGTCAAACTTC
j_gene: TRBJ1-1; abundance: -; d_gene: -; v_gene: TRBV5-6; CDR3aa: CASSFKGGTEAFF; CDR3nt: TGTGCCAGCAGCTTTAAGGGAGGCACTGAAGCTTTCTTT
j_gene: TRBJ2-7; abundance: few; d_gene: TRBD1; v_gene: TRBV28; CDR3aa: CASRDRDFNSYEQYF; CDR3nt: TGTGCCAGCCGGGACAGGGACTTTAACTCCTACGAGCAGTACTTC
j_gene: TRBJ1-4; abundance: -; d_gene: TRBD1; v_gene: TRBV28; CDR3aa: CASSLGPGGQGYLNEKLFF; CDR3nt: TGTGCCAGCAGTTTGGGTCCGGGGGGACAGGGTTATCTCAATGAAAAACTGTTTTTT
j_gene: TRBJ2-1; abundance: -; d_gene: -; v_gene: TRBV6-6; CDR3aa: CASSFTSSYNEQFF; CDR3nt: TGTGCCAGCAGTTTTACCAGCTCCTACAATGAGCAGTTCTTC
j_gene: TRBJ2-1; abundance: -; d_gene: TRBD1; v_gene: TRBV2; CDR3aa: CASGPDRGEFF; CDR3nt: TGTGCCAGCGGTCCTGACAGGGGGGAGTTCTTC
j_gene: TRBJ1-3; abundance: -; d_gene: -; v_gene: TRBV28; CDR3aa: CASSFGGPGNTIYF; CDR3nt: TGTGCCAGCAGTTTCGGGGGGCCTGGAAACACCATATATTTT
j_gene: TRBJ1-1; abundance: -; d_gene: -; v_gene: TRBV7-9; CDR3aa: CASSRGNTEAFF; CDR3nt: TGTGCCAGTAGCCGGGGGAACACTGAAGCTTTCTTT
j_gene: TRBJ2-7; abundance: few; d_gene: -; v_gene: TRBV28; CDR3aa: CASSHAMTGKGLPYF; CDR3nt: TGTGCCAGCAGTCACGCTATGACAGGAAAGGGCCTCCCTTACTTC
j_gene: TRBJ2-1; abundance: once; d_gene: TRBD1; v_gene: TRBV19; CDR3aa: CASSMAGTGYIDEQFF; CDR3nt: TGTGCCAGTAGTATGGCAGGGACAGGGTATATTGATGAGCAGTTCTTC
j_gene: TRBJ1-2; abundance: once; d_gene: TRBD1; v_gene: TRBV7-2; CDR3aa: CASSETGGLGYGYTF; CDR3nt: TGTGCCAGCAGCGAGACAGGGGGCTTGGGCTATGGCTACACCTTC
j_gene: TRBJ2-1; abundance: -; d_gene: -; v_gene: TRBV2; CDR3aa: CASSGGTPRNEQFF; CDR3nt: TGTGCCAGCAGTGGCGGGACCCCTCGCAATGAGCAGTTCTTC
j_gene: TRBJ2-5; abundance: -; d_gene: TRBD1; v_gene: TRBV7-6; CDR3aa: CASSLRGQGFEETQYF; CDR3nt: TGTGCCAGCAGCTTAAGAGGACAGGGTTTCGAAGAGACCCAGTACTTC
j_gene: TRBJ1-2; abundance: once; d_gene: TRBD1; v_gene: TRBV10-3; CDR3aa: CAIRRDRVGYGYTF; CDR3nt: TGTGCCATCAGACGGGACAGGGTTGGCTATGGCTACACCTTC
j_gene: TRBJ2-1; abundance: -; d_gene: -; v_gene: TRBV7-9; CDR3aa: CASSSSGTALYNEQFF; CDR3nt: TGTGCCAGCAGCTCCTCCGGGACTGCCCTCTACAATGAGCAGTTCTTC
j_gene: TRBJ2-3; abundance: -; d_gene: -; v_gene: TRBV27; CDR3aa: CASSSKLTSGTDTQYF; CDR3nt: TGTGCCAGCAGTTCAAAACTGACATCTGGCACAGATACGCAGTATTTT
j_gene: TRBJ1-1; abundance: -; d_gene: TRBD1; v_gene: TRBV7-9; CDR3aa: CASSYGQGTEAFF; CDR3nt: TGTGCCAGCAGCTATGGACAGGGGACTGAAGCTTTCTTT